The next 10 T cell receptor beta chains were all read from a single sample in a study of CD8 T cells in ankylosing spondylitis. Their target antigens are unknown. Study-level points and caveats: Blood from ankylosing spondylitis patients appeared to carry a characteristic roughly eight-variant TCR beta motif.

TCRdb reprocessed the 5' RACE reads with MiXCR, giving one entry per CDR3 protein. Of about 800,000 distinct CDR3 sequences listed, roughly 12% are singletons. The sequenced sample consisted of blood, either unsorted or a sorted T cell fraction (not recorded which). Receptors originate from a male donor with ankylosing spondylitis.

V is TRBV7-9 and J is TRBJ2-1; 8 bases map to TRBD2. The ends lost 5 bases at V and 2 bases at J; junction bases unmatched: 11. Germline V gives CDR1 SEHNR, CDR2 FQNEAQ (reference sequence). The CDR3 runs to 17 residues. DNA of the CDR3: TGTGCCAGCAGCCAACCCCCCGGGAGGGGAGCCTACAATGAGCAGTTCTTC. Its translation: CASSQPPGRGAYNEQFF.

The gene calls are TRBV29-1 and TRBJ2-1, with 10 bases matching TRBD2. Germline V lookup: CDR1 SQVTM, CDR2 ANQGSEA. This CDR3 has 14 amino acids. The junction had 7 bases not matched to a gene; V was cut back by 4 bases and J by 7 bases. For the CDR3, the DNA is TGCAGCGTTGTGGAGCGGGGGGGCCTTAATGAGCAGTTCTTC. This encodes CSVVERGGLNEQFF.

This clonotype was seen only a few times. The rearrangement joins TRBV6-1 to TRBJ1-1; no clear D. The CDR3 totals 13 residues. Germline assignment: CDR1 MNHNS and CDR2 SASEGT. V was clipped by 6 bases and J by 5 bases, with 13 bases between them. The CDR3 loop reads CASSSSWVTEAFF. DNA for the CDR3: TGTGCCAGCAGCTCTTCCTGGGTAACTGAAGCTTTCTTT.

The V and J genes are TRBV5-6 and TRBJ1-1, with 9 bases that match TRBD1. This CDR3 is 16 amino acids long. Germline CDR1 and CDR2: SGHDT and YYEEEE. V lost 4 bases to trimming and J lost 4 bases; unmatched junction nucleotides: 11. CDR3 DNA: TGTGCCAGCAGCGCCGGGGCCGGGACAGGGTTCACTGAAGCTTTCTTT. Its translation is CASSAGAGTGFTEAFF.

The chain combines TRBV7-2 with TRBJ1-3; no clear D gene. Trimming removed 2 bases at V and 5 bases at J, with 7 bases between. This CDR3 spans 13 amino acids. Per the germline V gene, CDR1 is SGHTA and CDR2 is FQGNSA. In DNA form, the CDR3 reads TGTGCCAGCAGCTTAAGTCCGCGAAACACCATATATTTT. This translates into CASSLSPRNTIYF.

This rearrangement joins TRBV6-1 to TRBJ1-2, with D tentatively TRBD1 (5 bases). Trimming left V 2 bases short and J 10 bases short, with 14 bases between. Germline CDR1 and CDR2: MNHNS and SASEGT. The CDR3 spans 13 residues. The CDR3 sequence: CASSEWLDSFYTF. The CDR3 nucleotides are TGTGCCAGCAGTGAATGGTTAGACAGCTTCTACACCTTC.

Remarks on this clonotype: Compared with germline, one end of the junction differs, possibly owing to a read error. The rearrangement joins TRBV4-2 to TRBJ2-1; 14 bases agree with TRBD2. The CDR3 covers 18 residues. Germline CDR1 and CDR2: LGHNA and YNFKEQ. In nucleotides, the CDR3 is TGTACCAGCAGCCAAGACTTCGGACTAGCGGGGGGCCGGGATGAGCAGTTCTTC. Translating it yields CTSSQDFGLAGGRDEQFF.

This clonotype appeared many times. The chain couples TRBV4-3 to TRBJ2-3, with 10 bases identical to TRBD1. Per germline, CDR1 LGHNA and CDR2 YSLEER. V shed 2 bases and J 3 bases; nucleotides not matched to a gene: 8. This CDR3 is built from 17 residues. CDR3 coding DNA: TGCGCCAGCAGCCAATCAACGACAGGGGGCTTTACAGATACGCAGTATTTT. It yields the protein CASSQSTTGGFTDTQYF.

CDR3 residues: CSARGTGRGTGELFF. The CDR3 coding sequence is TGCAGTGCCCGAGGGACAGGGAGGGGCACCGGGGAGCTGTTTTTT. The chain combines TRBV20-1 with TRBJ2-2; 9 bases match TRBD1. V shed 6 bases and J 4 bases; nucleotides not matched to a gene: 9. CDR1 is DFQATT and CDR2 is SNEGSKA in the germline V gene (reference sequence). The CDR3 is 15 residues long.

The chain employs TRBV5-1 and TRBJ2-1, with D maybe TRBD2 (5 bases). The CDR3 sequence is 16 residues long. CDR1 is SGHRS and CDR2 is YFSETQ in the germline V gene. The ends were cut back, 0 bases at V and 0 bases at J, with 10 bases in the middle. In DNA, the CDR3 is TGCGCCAGCAGCTTGGGACCTACTAGCTCCTACAATGAGCAGTTCTTC. It specifies CASSLGPTSSYNEQFF. Full variable domain (outside the CDR3, taken from reference TRBV5-1 and TRBJ2-1): KAGVTQTPRYLIKTRGQQVTLSCSPISGHRSVSWYQQTPGQGLQFLFEYFSETQRNKGNFPGRFSGRQFSNSRSEMNVSTLELGDSALYLCASSLGPTSSYNEQFFGPGTRLTVL.